This is a list of T cell receptor beta chains from one sample in a study of shared clonotypes between healthy human individuals. TCRdb's table, derived via immunoSEQ multiplex PCR, lists solely in-frame clones and lacks some. The sample lists around 440,000 clones; 75% to 80% were seen once. Sequenced: PBMCs. These receptors all stem from a woman in her 40s in good health. Some clones in this sample may be carry-over from other donors' samples. The CDR3 runs from the conserved cysteine through the conserved F or W. Fields, in order: clone size, D gene, V gene, J gene, CDR3 protein, CDR3 DNA. A D gene is named only where the DNA matches it firmly. A row's size may be missing; if present it is once, few, many or a size class.

size: -
D: -
V: TRBV28
J: TRBJ2-7
CDR3: CASSTLGGSTYEQYF
DNA: TGTGCCAGCAGTACCCTAGGAGGGAGTACCTACGAGCAGTACTTC

size: -
D: -
V: TRBV7-9
J: TRBJ2-1
CDR3: CATTGTPSSYNEQFF
DNA: TGTGCCACCACCGGGACTCCGAGCTCCTACAATGAGCAGTTCTTC

size: -
D: -
V: TRBV5-1
J: TRBJ1-4
CDR3: CASSVDSHRLFF
DNA: TGCGCCAGCAGCGTGGACAGCCACAGGCTGTTTTTT

size: -
D: TRBD1
V: TRBV2
J: TRBJ1-4
CDR3: CAKGVNRGRNEKLFF
DNA: TGTGCCAAAGGGGTGAACAGGGGGCGGAATGAAAAACTGTTTTTT

size: -
D: -
V: TRBV5-6
J: TRBJ2-7
CDR3: CASSLFGTANEQYF
DNA: TGTGCCAGCAGCTTGTTCGGTACAGCGAACGAGCAGTACTTC

size: -
D: TRBD2
V: TRBV18
J: TRBJ2-1
CDR3: CASSPSGSGDYNEQFF
DNA: TGTGCCAGCTCACCGTCTGGTAGCGGGGACTACAATGAGCAGTTCTTC

size: -
D: -
V: TRBV15
J: TRBJ2-3
CDR3: CATERADTQYF
DNA: TGTGCCACCGAGAGGGCAGATACGCAGTATTTT

size: -
D: TRBD2
V: TRBV14
J: TRBJ2-3
CDR3: CASSQHLLAASTDTQYF
DNA: TGTGCCAGCAGCCAACACCTACTAGCGGCAAGCACAGATACGCAGTATTTT

size: few
D: -
V: TRBV5-1
J: TRBJ2-3
CDR3: CASSLEDSTDTQYF
DNA: TGCGCCAGCAGCTTGGAGGACTCCACAGATACGCAGTATTTT

size: -
D: -
V: TRBV28
J: TRBJ1-1
CDR3: CASSSGGTEAFF
DNA: TGTGCCAGCAGCTCCGGTGGGACTGAAGCTTTCTTT

size: -
D: TRBD1
V: TRBV6-5
J: TRBJ2-7
CDR3: CASSLRDRGYEQYF
DNA: TGTGCCAGCAGTCTCCGGGACAGGGGTTACGAGCAGTACTTC

size: -
D: TRBD2
V: TRBV5-6
J: TRBJ2-1
CDR3: CASGAGGPISEQFF
DNA: TGTGCCAGTGGGGCGGGAGGGCCGATATCTGAGCAGTTCTTC

size: -
D: TRBD2
V: TRBV6-5
J: TRBJ2-7
CDR3: CASSLTSAYEQYF
DNA: TGTGCCAGCAGTCTGACTAGCGCCTACGAGCAGTACTTC

size: -
D: -
V: TRBV18
J: TRBJ1-1
CDR3: CASSPQENTEAFF
DNA: TGTGCCAGCTCACCACAAGAGAACACTGAAGCTTTCTTT

size: -
D: -
V: TRBV28
J: TRBJ1-2
CDR3: CASSSYDGGYTF
DNA: TGTGCCAGCAGTAGTTATGACGGTGGCTACACCTTC

size: -
D: -
V: TRBV27
J: TRBJ2-7
CDR3: CASRLNGGTGSYEQYF
DNA: TGTGCCAGCAGGCTAAACGGGGGGACAGGCTCCTACGAGCAGTACTTC

size: -
D: -
V: TRBV2
J: TRBJ2-1
CDR3: CASSDLSSYNEQFF
DNA: TGTGCCAGCAGTGACCTAAGCTCCTACAATGAGCAGTTCTTC

size: -
D: TRBD1
V: TRBV5-1
J: TRBJ1-2
CDR3: CASSAGQGSFYGYTF
DNA: TGCGCCAGCAGCGCCGGACAGGGGAGTTTCTATGGCTACACCTTC

size: -
D: -
V: TRBV18
J: TRBJ2-7
CDR3: CASSQRRGPYEQYF
DNA: TGTGCCAGCTCACAACGAAGGGGACCCTACGAGCAGTACTTC

size: -
D: -
V: TRBV30
J: TRBJ1-2
CDR3: CAWSEEGTSNYGYTF
DNA: TGTGCCTGGAGTGAGGAGGGCACTTCTAACTATGGCTACACCTTC

size: -
D: TRBD1
V: TRBV11-3
J: TRBJ2-3
CDR3: CASSRDRGPDTQYF
DNA: TGTGCCAGCAGCCGGGACAGAGGCCCAGATACGCAGTATTTT

size: -
D: -
V: TRBV29-1
J: TRBJ2-5
CDR3: CSVSTRAYQETQYF
DNA: TGCAGCGTGTCGACCAGGGCATACCAAGAGACCCAGTACTTC

size: -
D: -
V: TRBV11-2
J: TRBJ1-1
CDR3: CASSFTSGYTEAFF
DNA: TGTGCCAGCAGCTTCACTTCAGGGTACACTGAAGCTTTCTTT

size: -
D: -
V: TRBV20-1
J: TRBJ1-1
CDR3: CSAYRNTEAFF
DNA: TGCAGTGCTTACCGGAACACTGAAGCTTTCTTT

size: -
D: TRBD1
V: TRBV7-2
J: TRBJ1-5
CDR3: CASSLTGRGYQPQHF
DNA: TGTGCCAGCAGCTTAACGGGCAGGGGGTATCAGCCCCAGCATTTT

size: -
D: -
V: TRBV6-5
J: TRBJ1-4
CDR3: CASSYKQENRKLFF
DNA: TGTGCCAGCAGTTACAAACAGGAGAACAGGAAACTGTTTTTT

size: -
D: TRBD1
V: TRBV18
J: TRBJ2-7
CDR3: CASSPRQGGTTYEQYF
DNA: TGTGCCAGCTCACCCAGACAGGGGGGCACCACCTACGAGCAGTACTTC

size: -
D: TRBD2
V: TRBV4-2
J: TRBJ2-7
CDR3: CASSQDETSEAYEQYF
DNA: TGTGCCAGCAGCCAAGATGAGACTAGCGAAGCCTACGAGCAGTACTTC

size: -
D: TRBD2
V: TRBV28
J: TRBJ2-1
CDR3: CASSLWGGEQFF
DNA: TGTGCCAGCAGTTTATGGGGGGGGGAGCAGTTCTTC

size: -
D: TRBD1
V: TRBV29-1
J: TRBJ2-7
CDR3: CSVEDRTGSAYEQYF
DNA: TGCAGCGTTGAAGATCGGACAGGTTCCGCCTACGAGCAGTACTTC